The 31 T cell receptor beta chains below were found in one sample sequenced in a study of T cells in Graves' hyperthyroidism and ophthalmopathy. Researchers amplified the TCR beta CDR3 regions from RNA transcripts. The primer set for the first-round RT-PCR of the TCR CDR3 was HTBI. TCRdb fed the multiplex PCR reads into MiXCR, producing one record per CDR3 protein. The sample carries a few hundred thousand distinct CDR3 sequences, about 20% recorded once. Input material: blood. The receptors were gathered from a young woman with Graves' hyperthyroidism.

This clonotype was detected many times. This chain uses TRBV5-1 with TRBJ1-6; D might be TRBD1 (5 bases). V shed 4 bases and J shed 6 bases, with 14 bases lying between them. Germline loops: CDR1 SGHRS, CDR2 YFSETQ. This CDR3 comprises 15 residues. In DNA form, the CDR3 reads TGCGCCAGCAGCGCTCAGGGATCGGCTAATTCACCCCTCCACTTT. Translation: CASSAQGSANSPLHF.

This clonotype has ten or more counts. The chain uses TRBV20-1 and TRBJ2-5; D may be TRBD2 (6 bases). The CDR3 has 16 amino acids. Trimming cost V 3 bases and J 3 bases, with 20 bases left between them. CDR1 and CDR2 (germline): DFQATT, SNEGSKA (reference sequence). This CDR3 is CSASRAGNGVEETQYF. CDR3 coding DNA: TGCAGTGCTAGTCGGGCGGGGAATGGGGTTGAAGAGACCCAGTACTTC.

This clonotype occurred many times. This chain links TRBV20-1 with TRBJ1-1, with 8 bases matching TRBD1. Germline trimming cut 6 bases from V and 0 bases from J; bases unmatched to any gene: 9. Germline V lookup: CDR1 DFQATT, CDR2 SNEGSKA (reference sequence). This CDR3 has 15 amino acids. The CDR3 bases are TGCAGTGCGCCCCCGGCCAGGGGGCTGAACACTGAAGCTTTCTTT. Translation: CSAPPARGLNTEAFF.

On this clonotype itself: Since a much larger clone is just one base distant, this may be a read error. The chain employs TRBV28 and TRBJ1-5; no definite D call. The CDR3 consists of 17 residues. Trimming took 2 bases from V and 3 from J, leaving 17 bases between them. Germline V gene data show CDR1 as MDHEN and CDR2 as SYDVKM. The CDR3 sequence is CASSLLRGRPINQPQHF. CDR3 nucleotides: TGTGCCAGCAGTTTACTCAGAGGCAGGCCTATCAATCAGCCCCAGCATTTT.

This clonotype was picked up many times. The chain recombines TRBV3-1 with TRBJ2-2, with 11 positions matching TRBD2. The CDR3 has 16 amino acids. Germline trimming cut 4 bases from V and 5 bases from J; bases unmatched to any gene: 6. Germline V gene data show CDR1 as LGHDT and CDR2 as YNNKEL (reference sequence). The DNA of the CDR3 is TGTGCCAGCAGCCCTACTAGCGGGGGACGGACCGGGGAGCTGTTTTTT. Residues: CASSPTSGGRTGELFF.

This clonotype was seen repeatedly, ten times or more. V and J are TRBV12-3 or TRBV12-4 and TRBJ2-5; 7 bases agree with TRBD2. V lost 6 bases and J lost 5; bases outside the gene matches: 12. The CDR3 loop spans 15 amino acids. CDR3 in DNA: TGTGCCAGCAGCCCCCTCTTGGGGGGAGGGGAGACCCAGTACTTC. This sequence encodes CASSPLLGGGETQYF.

This sequence joins TRBV6-5 and TRBJ2-2, with 7 positions matching TRBD1. J was trimmed by 7 bases and V by 5 bases; bases with no gene match: 7. The CDR3 has 14 residues. The germline V gene has CDR1 MNHEY and CDR2 SVGAGI. The CDR3 spells CASSHLQGDGELFF. CDR3 sequence (DNA): TGTGCCAGCAGTCACCTCCAGGGGGACGGGGAGCTGTTTTTT.

This clonotype has ten or more counts. The chain couples TRBV20-1 to TRBJ2-6; no reliable D call. Deletions cut 6 bases from V and 0 bases from J, with 9 bases between. The germline CDR1 and CDR2 sequences are DFQATT and SNEGSKA (reference sequence). The CDR3 length is 14 residues. The CDR3 is CSAFKSSGANVLTF. CDR3 sequence (DNA): TGCAGTGCCTTTAAAAGCTCTGGGGCCAACGTCCTGACTTTC.

This clonotype was observed many times. This sequence joins TRBV30 and TRBJ2-2; D possibly uses TRBD1 or TRBD2 (5 bases each). The length of the CDR3 is 13 residues. V lost 1 base to trimming and J lost 4 bases, with 7 bases between them. The germline CDR1 and CDR2 sequences are GTSNPN and SVGIG (reference sequence). CDR3 DNA sequence: TGTGCCTGGAGTGCCGGGACCACCGGGGAGCTGTTTTTT. It translates to CAWSAGTTGELFF.

This clonotype was counted a few times. In nucleotides, the CDR3 is TGTGCCAGCAGCTGGCCCGACAGGCCCTCTGGGGCCAACGTCCTGACTTTC. The encoded protein is CASSWPDRPSGANVLTF. The rearrangement uses TRBV11-2 and TRBJ2-6; TRBD1 might be the D (6 bases). This CDR3 comprises 17 residues. CDR1 is SGHAT and CDR2 is FQNNGV in the germline V gene. With 4 bases removed from V and 0 bases from J, the gap between germline ends came to 13 bases.

Ten or more counts support this clonotype. The junction shows a germline mismatch at one end, possibly a read error. The V call is TRBV12-3 or TRBV12-4, the J call TRBJ2-2, with TRBD2 matching over 7 bases. The CDR3 sequence is 14 residues long. CDR3 sequence (DNA): TGTGCCAGCAGTTTGGGAGGGAACCCCGGGGAGCTGTTTTTT. Its protein product is CASSLGGNPGELFF.

There are many counts of this clonotype. This chain connects TRBV20-1 to TRBJ1-5; perhaps TRBD1 as D (5 bases). V was trimmed by 3 bases and J by 3 bases, leaving 12 bases between them. The CDR3 runs 14 residues. Germline V lookup: CDR1 DFQATT, CDR2 SNEGSKA (reference sequence). The CDR3, as DNA: TGCAGTGCTAGCAGACAGCGAGACAATCAGCCCCAGCATTTT. The encoded protein is CSASRQRDNQPQHF.

This clonotype was seen many times. The chain carries TRBV5-1 and TRBJ2-7; D gene unclear. V lost 4 bases to trimming and J lost 6 bases, with 23 bases between them. This CDR3 comprises 16 residues. The germline V gene has CDR1 SGHRS and CDR2 YFSETQ. The CDR3 DNA follows: TGCGCCAGCAGCACCTCTCTATTTGTTGAGGCCACCGAGCAGTACTTC. Amino acids: CASSTSLFVEATEQYF.

The V gene is TRBV4-1, the J gene TRBJ2-5, with D possibly TRBD2 on 7 matching bases. From germline, CDR1 is MGHRA and CDR2 YSYEKL. Trimming shortened V by 4 bases and J by 5 bases, and 17 bases separated the two germline ends. CDR3 length: 15 residues. The CDR3 DNA is TGCGCCAGCAGCCCTGAGCGCGGGGGCGGGGAGACCCAGTACTTC. Its translation is CASSPERGGGETQYF.

In this sample, this clonotype turned up many times. This rearrangement joins TRBV12-3 or TRBV12-4 to TRBJ2-5, with TRBD2 identical over 9 bases. There are 13 residues in the CDR3. Trimming cost V 2 bases and J 5 bases; bases outside gene matches: 0. The CDR3 DNA is TGTGCCAGCAGTTTACTAGCGGGGGAGACCCAGTACTTC. This translates into CASSLLAGETQYF.

Comment on this clonotype: This clone may be a read error of a much larger clone one base away. CDR3 amino acids: CASSPGVEETVF. The CDR3 DNA sequence: TGTGCCAGCTCACCCGGAGTGGAGGAAACTGTCTTT. The chain joins TRBV18 to TRBJ1-1; no definite D call. Germline V gene lookup returns CDR1 KGHSH and CDR2 LQKENI. CDR3 size: 12 residues.

In this sample, this clonotype turned up many times. The V gene is TRBV7-2, the J gene TRBJ2-7, with D possibly TRBD1 on 6 matching bases. The CDR3 length is 14 residues. CDR1 SGHTA and CDR2 FQGNSA come from the germline V gene. V lost 5 bases to trimming and J lost 2 bases, with 13 bases between them. As DNA, the CDR3 is TGTGCCAGCAGCAACTCGGACAGCGCCTACGAGCAGTACTTC. Translating gives CASSNSDSAYEQYF.

To note about this clonotype: At one boundary the junction diverges from the germline segment, which might be a read error. J is TRBJ1-5 and V is TRBV18; 11 nucleotides align to TRBD1. Germline-derived CDR1 and CDR2 are KGHSH and LQKENI. This CDR3 is 15 amino acids long. The CDR3 is CASSFRTGGLQSQHF. Here the CDR3 DNA reads TGTGCCAGCTCCTTCCGGACAGGGGGCCTTCAGTCCCAGCATTTT. The full variable domain, with the rest looked up from reference TRBV18 and TRBJ1-5, is NAGVMQNPRHLVRRRGQEARLRCSPMKGHSHVYWYRQLPEEGLKFMVYLQKENIIDESGMPKERFSAEFPKEGPSILRIQQVVRGDSAAYFCASSFRTGGLQSQHFGDGTRLSIL.

The sample holds many counts of this clonotype. The V call is TRBV10-3, the J call TRBJ2-5; 7 nucleotides align to TRBD1. CDR3 length equals 15 residues. CDR1 is ENHRY and CDR2 is SYGVKD in the germline V gene. After removal of 2 bases from V and 6 bases from J, the junction contained 9 bases not matched to a gene. The CDR3 loop reads CAISEATGFEKTQYF. The CDR3 region has the DNA TGTGCCATCAGTGAGGCGACAGGGTTTGAAAAGACCCAGTACTTC.

The chain carries TRBV6-4 and TRBJ1-1; D gene unclear. Trimming stripped 3 bases from V and 11 bases from J, with 19 bases between. Per the germline V gene, CDR1 is MRHNA and CDR2 is SNTAGT. There are 14 residues in the CDR3. The CDR3 region has the DNA TGTGCCAGCAGTGAAGGACCGGGAAGCAGTGATGCTTTCTTT. Protein sequence: CASSEGPGSSDAFF.

Only a few counts were recorded for this clonotype. The rearrangement joins TRBV3-1 to TRBJ1-2, with a weak D call TRBD1 (6 bases). Trimming pared 0 bases from V and 14 bases from J, leaving 13 bases between. This CDR3 comprises 12 residues. CDR1 and CDR2 from the germline V gene are LGHDT and YNNKEL (reference sequence). The CDR3 DNA sequence: TGTGCCAGCAGCCAAGAGAGGACAGCAAGGACCTTC. As protein: CASSQERTARTF. Supplemented by reference TRBV3-1 and TRBJ1-2, the full variable domain reads DTAVSQTPKYLVTQMGNDKSIKCEQNLGHDTMYWYKQDSKKFLKIMFSYNNKELIINETVPNRFSPKSPDKAHLNLHINSLELGDSAVYFCASSQERTARTFGSGTRLTVV.

This clonotype came up a few times. This rearrangement joins TRBV13 to TRBJ2-7; 15 bases map to TRBD2. Germline trimming cut 5 bases from V and 3 bases from J; bases unmatched to any gene: 11. Looked up from germline, CDR1 is PRHDT and CDR2 is FYEKMQ (reference sequence). This CDR3 comprises 18 residues. CDR3 sequence reads: CASSPERGLAGGGYEQYF. In DNA form, the CDR3 reads TGTGCCAGCAGCCCGGAGAGGGGACTAGCGGGGGGAGGCTACGAGCAGTACTTC.

This clonotype appeared many times. The chain joins TRBV12-3 or TRBV12-4 to TRBJ1-1; weak D call: TRBD1 (5 bases). The CDR3 is made up of 14 amino acids. Trimming pared 5 bases from V and 3 bases from J, leaving 13 bases between. The CDR3 DNA reads as TGTGCCAGCAGTCCCGACAGACGTTACACTGAAGCTTTCTTT. Encoded protein: CASSPDRRYTEAFF.

This chain uses TRBV11-1 with TRBJ2-7, with 11 bases matching TRBD1. Germline V gene lookup returns CDR1 SGHAT and CDR2 FQDESV (reference sequence). Germline trimming cut 5 bases from V and 3 bases from J; bases unmatched to any gene: 12. The CDR3 has 17 residues. The CDR3 loop is CASSVSGPGQGVYEQYF. In DNA form, the CDR3 reads TGTGCCAGCAGCGTTAGTGGTCCGGGACAGGGGGTCTACGAGCAGTACTTC. Combining the CDR3 with reference TRBV11-1 and TRBJ2-7 gives the whole variable domain EAEVAQSPRYKITEKSQAVAFWCDPISGHATLYWYRQILGQGPELLVQFQDESVVDDSQLPKDRFSAERLKGVDSTLKIQPAELGDSAMYLCASSVSGPGQGVYEQYFGPGTRLTVT.

As for this clonotype: One base away lies a much larger clone, so this may be a sequencing read error. Given the absence of the conserved phenylalanine or tryptophan at the CDR3 end, a read error is likely. The chain joins TRBV4-1 to TRBJ1-2; 8 bases agree with TRBD1. V lost 5 bases to trimming and J lost 4 bases; unmatched junction nucleotides: 12. From germline, CDR1 is MGHRA and CDR2 YSYEKL. The CDR3 length is 16 residues. The CDR3 sequence: CASSSQTGAFVYGYTY. The CDR3 nucleotides are TGCGCCAGCAGCTCGCAGACAGGGGCTTTTGTCTATGGCTACACCTAC.

This clonotype appeared many times. This rearrangement joins TRBV5-1 to TRBJ2-7; TRBD2 matches at 7 bases. Germline V lookup: CDR1 SGHRS, CDR2 YFSETQ. The V gene end was trimmed by 8 bases and the J gene end by 7 bases; junction bases not matched to a gene: 12. CDR3 length: 13 amino acids. The CDR3 nucleotides read TGCGCCAGTACCGGGACTAATCTCCAGGAGCAGTACTTC. This encodes CASTGTNLQEQYF.

The table lists this clonotype with many counts. This chain joins TRBV6-5 and TRBJ1-1; D is unresolved. The CDR3 spans 16 residues. Germline CDR1 is MNHEY and CDR2 is SVGAGI. V was clipped by 4 bases and J by 0 bases, with 15 bases between them. Here the CDR3 DNA reads TGTGCCAGCAGTTGGAGCAGCACTGGGATGAACACTGAAGCTTTCTTT. It codes for CASSWSSTGMNTEAFF.

CDR3: CASSPSRAGDWLSTEAFF. The CDR3, as DNA: TGTGCCAGCAGCCCCTCCCGGGCAGGGGATTGGTTGAGCACTGAAGCTTTCTTT. This rearrangement joins TRBV4-2 to TRBJ1-1; D possibly corresponds to TRBD1 (6 bases). V lost 4 bases to trimming and J lost 4 bases, with 25 bases between them. The CDR3 is 18 amino acids. Germline lookup yields CDR1 LGHNA and CDR2 YNFKEQ.

Ten or more counts support this clonotype. This chain links TRBV20-1 with TRBJ2-7; D not resolved. Germline V gives CDR1 DFQATT, CDR2 SNEGSKA (reference sequence). The ends were cut back, 0 bases at V and 3 bases at J, with 12 bases in the middle. The CDR3 covers 14 residues. The CDR3 spells CSARDMAVVYEQYF. CDR3 DNA: TGCAGTGCTAGAGATATGGCAGTTGTCTACGAGCAGTACTTC.

This clonotype was counted many times. This sequence joins TRBV29-1 and TRBJ2-7; 7 bases map to TRBD1. The CDR3 length is 12 residues. The germline V gene encodes CDR1 SQVTM and CDR2 ANQGSEA. Trimming cost V 5 bases and J 2 bases; bases outside gene matches: 3. The CDR3: CSVRGTAYEQYF. For the CDR3, the DNA is TGCAGCGTTAGGGGGACAGCCTACGAGCAGTACTTC.

In its sample, this clonotype was seen many times. The V gene is TRBV10-2, the J gene TRBJ2-7; possible D gene TRBD1, 6 bases. V was clipped by 7 bases and J by 5 bases, with 15 bases between them. The germline V gene has CDR1 WSHSY and CDR2 SAAADI. The CDR3 has 13 residues. The chain's CDR3 is CASIGNRANEQYF. The CDR3 DNA reads as TGCGCCAGCATCGGGAACAGGGCCAACGAGCAGTACTTC.